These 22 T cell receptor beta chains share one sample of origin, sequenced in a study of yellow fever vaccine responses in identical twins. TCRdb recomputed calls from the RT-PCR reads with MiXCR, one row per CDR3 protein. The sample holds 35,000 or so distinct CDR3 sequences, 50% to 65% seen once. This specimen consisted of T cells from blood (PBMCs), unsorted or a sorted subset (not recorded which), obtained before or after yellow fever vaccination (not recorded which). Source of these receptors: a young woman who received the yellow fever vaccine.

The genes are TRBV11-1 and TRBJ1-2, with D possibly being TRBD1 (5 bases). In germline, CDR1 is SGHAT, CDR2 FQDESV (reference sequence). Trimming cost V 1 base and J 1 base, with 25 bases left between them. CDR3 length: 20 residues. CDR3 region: CASSLEGSSGRVENNYGYTF. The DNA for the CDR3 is TGTGCCAGCAGCTTAGAGGGCAGTAGTGGCAGGGTCGAGAATAACTATGGCTACACCTTC.

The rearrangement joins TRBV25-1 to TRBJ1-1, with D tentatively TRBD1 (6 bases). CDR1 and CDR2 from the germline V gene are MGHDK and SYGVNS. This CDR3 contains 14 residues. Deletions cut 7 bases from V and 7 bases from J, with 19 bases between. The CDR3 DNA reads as TGTGCCAGCACCCGGGGGGCAGGGGCCGATGAAGCTTTCTTT. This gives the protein CASTRGAGADEAFF.

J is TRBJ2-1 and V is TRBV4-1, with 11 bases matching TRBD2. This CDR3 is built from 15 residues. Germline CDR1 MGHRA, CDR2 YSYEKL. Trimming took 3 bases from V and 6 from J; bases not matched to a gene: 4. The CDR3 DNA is TGCGCCAGCAGCCAGACTAGCGGGGAACCCAATGAGCAGTTCTTC. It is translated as CASSQTSGEPNEQFF.

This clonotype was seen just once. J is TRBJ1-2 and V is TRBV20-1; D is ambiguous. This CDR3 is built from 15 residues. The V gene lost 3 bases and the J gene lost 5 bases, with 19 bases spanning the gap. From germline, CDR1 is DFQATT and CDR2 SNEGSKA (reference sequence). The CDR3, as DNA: TGCAGTGCTAGTATGTCAAGCATACTATTATATGGCTACACCTTC. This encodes CSASMSSILLYGYTF.

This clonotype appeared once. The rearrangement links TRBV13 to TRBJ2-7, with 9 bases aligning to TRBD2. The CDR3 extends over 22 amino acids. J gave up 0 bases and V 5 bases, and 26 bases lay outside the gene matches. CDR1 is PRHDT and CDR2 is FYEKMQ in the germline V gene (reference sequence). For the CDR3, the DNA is TGTGCCAGCAGCCTTATACCCCCCCCCTCTTATAGCGGGAGATCAAACTCCTACGAGCAGTACTTC. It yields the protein CASSLIPPPSYSGRSNSYEQYF.

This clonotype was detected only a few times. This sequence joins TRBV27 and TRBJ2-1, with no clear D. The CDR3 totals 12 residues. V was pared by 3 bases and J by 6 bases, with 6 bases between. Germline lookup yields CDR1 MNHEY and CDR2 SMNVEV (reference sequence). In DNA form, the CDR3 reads TGTGCCAGCAGTTTTCGGCCCAATGAGCAGTTCTTC. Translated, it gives CASSFRPNEQFF.

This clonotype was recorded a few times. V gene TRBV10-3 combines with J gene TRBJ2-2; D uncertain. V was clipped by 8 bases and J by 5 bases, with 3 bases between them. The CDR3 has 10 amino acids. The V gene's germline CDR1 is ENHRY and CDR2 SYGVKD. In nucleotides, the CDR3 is TGTGCCATCGGGACCGGGGAGCTGTTTTTT. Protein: CAIGTGELFF.

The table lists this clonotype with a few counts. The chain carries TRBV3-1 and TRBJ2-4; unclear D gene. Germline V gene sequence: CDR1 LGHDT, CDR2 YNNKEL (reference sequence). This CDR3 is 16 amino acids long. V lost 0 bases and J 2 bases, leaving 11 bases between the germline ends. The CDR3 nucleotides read TGTGCCAGCAGCCAAGATCAAGTGCCATCCAAAAACATTCAGTACTTC. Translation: CASSQDQVPSKNIQYF.

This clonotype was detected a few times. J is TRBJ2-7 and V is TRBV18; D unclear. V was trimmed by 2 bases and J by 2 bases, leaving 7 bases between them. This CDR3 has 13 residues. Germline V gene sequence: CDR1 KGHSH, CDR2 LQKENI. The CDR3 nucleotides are TGTGCCAGCTCACCAGCAACAACCTACGAGCAGTACGTC. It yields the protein CASSPATTYEQYV.

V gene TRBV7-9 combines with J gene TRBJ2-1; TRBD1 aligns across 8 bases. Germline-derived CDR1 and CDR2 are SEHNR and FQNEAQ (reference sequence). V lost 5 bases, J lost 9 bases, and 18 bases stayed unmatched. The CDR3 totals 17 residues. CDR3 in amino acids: CASSPTPGQGFQGEQFF. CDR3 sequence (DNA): TGTGCCAGCAGCCCAACCCCCGGACAGGGTTTTCAGGGTGAGCAGTTCTTC.

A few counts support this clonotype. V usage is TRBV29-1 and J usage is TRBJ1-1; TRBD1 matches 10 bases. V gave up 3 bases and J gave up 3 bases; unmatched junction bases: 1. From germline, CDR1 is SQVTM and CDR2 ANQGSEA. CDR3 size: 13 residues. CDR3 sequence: CSVEGTGDTEAFF. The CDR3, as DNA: TGCAGCGTTGAGGGGACAGGGGACACTGAAGCTTTCTTT.

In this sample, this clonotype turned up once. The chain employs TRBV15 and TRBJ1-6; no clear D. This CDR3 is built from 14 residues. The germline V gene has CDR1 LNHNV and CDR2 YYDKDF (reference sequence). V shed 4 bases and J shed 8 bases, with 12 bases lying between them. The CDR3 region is CATSTKLSDSPLHF. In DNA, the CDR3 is TGTGCCACCAGCACCAAACTTTCAGATTCACCCCTCCACTTT.

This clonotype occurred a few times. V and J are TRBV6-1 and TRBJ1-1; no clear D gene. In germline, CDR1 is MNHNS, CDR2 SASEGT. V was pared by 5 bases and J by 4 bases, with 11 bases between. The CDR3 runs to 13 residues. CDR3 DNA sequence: TGTGCCAGCAGTACTTGGTCCTTCACTGAAGCTTTCTTT. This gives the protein CASSTWSFTEAFF.

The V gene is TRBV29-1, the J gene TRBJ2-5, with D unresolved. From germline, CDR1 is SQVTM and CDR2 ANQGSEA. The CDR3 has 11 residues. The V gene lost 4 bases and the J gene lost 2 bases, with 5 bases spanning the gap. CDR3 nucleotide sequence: TGCAGCGTTGGGGAACAAGAGACCCAGTACTTC. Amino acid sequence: CSVGEQETQYF.

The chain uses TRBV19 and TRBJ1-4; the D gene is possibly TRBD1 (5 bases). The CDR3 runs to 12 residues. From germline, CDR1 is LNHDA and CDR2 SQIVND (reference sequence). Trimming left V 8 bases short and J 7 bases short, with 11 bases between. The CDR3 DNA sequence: TGTGCCAGTGGCCGGGGGGGTGAAAAACTGTTTTTT. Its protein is CASGRGGEKLFF. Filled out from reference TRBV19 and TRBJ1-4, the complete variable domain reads DGGITQSPKYLFRKEGQNVTLSCEQNLNHDAMYWYRQDPGQGLRLIYYSQIVNDFQKGDIAEGYSVSREKKESFPLTVTSAQKNPTAFYLCASGRGGEKLFFGSGTQLSVL.

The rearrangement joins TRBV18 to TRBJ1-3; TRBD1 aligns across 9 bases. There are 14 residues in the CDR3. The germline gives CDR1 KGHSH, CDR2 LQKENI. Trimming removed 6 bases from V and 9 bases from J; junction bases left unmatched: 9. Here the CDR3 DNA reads TGTGCCAGCTCGTCGGGACAGGGATTGGGCACCATATATTTT. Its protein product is CASSSGQGLGTIYF.

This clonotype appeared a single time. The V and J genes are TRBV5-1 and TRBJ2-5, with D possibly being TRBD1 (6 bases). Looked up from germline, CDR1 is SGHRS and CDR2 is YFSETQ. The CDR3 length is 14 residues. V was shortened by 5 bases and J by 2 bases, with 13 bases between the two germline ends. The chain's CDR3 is CASSRSGQQETQYF. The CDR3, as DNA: TGCGCCAGCAGTAGGTCGGGACAACAAGAGACCCAGTACTTC.

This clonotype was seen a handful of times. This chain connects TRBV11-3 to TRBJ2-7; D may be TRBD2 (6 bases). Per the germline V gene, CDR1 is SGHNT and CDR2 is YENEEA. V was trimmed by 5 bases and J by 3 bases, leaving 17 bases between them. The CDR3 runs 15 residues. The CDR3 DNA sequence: TGTGCCAGCAGCCTTGGGGGACTCCAGGTCTACGAGCAGTACTTC. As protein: CASSLGGLQVYEQYF.

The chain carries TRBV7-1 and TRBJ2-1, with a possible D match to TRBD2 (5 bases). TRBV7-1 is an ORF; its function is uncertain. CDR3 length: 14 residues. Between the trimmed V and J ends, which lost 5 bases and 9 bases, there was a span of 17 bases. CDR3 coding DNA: TGTGCCAGCAGCCTCCACCGGGATTTACTTGAGCAGTTCTTC. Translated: CASSLHRDLLEQFF.

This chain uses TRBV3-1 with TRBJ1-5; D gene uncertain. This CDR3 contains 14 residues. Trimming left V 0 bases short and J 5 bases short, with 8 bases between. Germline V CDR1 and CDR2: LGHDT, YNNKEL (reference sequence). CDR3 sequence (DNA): TGTGCCAGCAGCCAAGAGTTGTGGGATCAGCCCCAGCATTTT. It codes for CASSQELWDQPQHF.

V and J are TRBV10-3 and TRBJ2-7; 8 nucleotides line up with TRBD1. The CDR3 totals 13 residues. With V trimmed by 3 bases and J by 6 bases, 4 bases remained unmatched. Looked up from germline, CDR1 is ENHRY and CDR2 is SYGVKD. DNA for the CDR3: TGTGCCATCAGTGACCCGGGACAGGTCGAGCAGTACGTC. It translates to CAISDPGQVEQYV.

The CDR3 nucleotides read TGTGCCAGCAGCCTACGGACAGGGATAAGGAATGAGCAGTTCTTC. Amino acid sequence: CASSLRTGIRNEQFF. The chain has TRBV11-1 and TRBJ2-1; the match to TRBD1 covers 8 bases. This CDR3 has 15 residues. V gave up 5 bases and J gave up 7 bases; unmatched junction bases: 10. Germline lookup yields CDR1 SGHAT and CDR2 FQDESV (reference sequence).